This T cell receptor beta chain appears in the sequencing data of a study of OX40 agonist ivuxolimab in advanced cancers. In the study overall: Patients were given ivuxolimab, an antibody that agonizes OX40 (CD134).

CDR1 is SGHRS, CDR2 YFSETQ, per germline. CDR3 size: 13 residues. V dropped 5 bases and J dropped 5 bases, with 14 bases sitting between them. The study, taken as a whole, reports: Clonal expansion by week 6 occurred in CD4+ and CD8+ blood T cells (at 0.1 to 3.0 mg/kg).

Concerning this clone itself: What it recognizes is unknown.

Profiling relied on immunoSEQ multiplex PCR, and the TCRdb table lists in-frame clones only, not all of them. The sample yields 30,000 or so clones, roughly three quarters seen once. The specimen comprised CD4+ or CD8+ T cells sorted from blood, sampled in a trial of the OX40 agonist ivuxolimab. The genes are TRBV5-1 and TRBJ2-7; D is perhaps TRBD1 (6 bases). The clonotype was recovered from an adult with an advanced solid tumor such as melanoma, head and neck, liver or kidney cancer. The CDR3 nucleotides read TGCGCCAGCAGAGACCTAAGACAGGACGAGCAGTACTTC. As protein: CASRDLRQDEQYF.